This T cell receptor beta chain was sequenced for a study of OX40 agonist ivuxolimab in advanced cancers. At the level of the study: Ivuxolimab, an antibody that agonizes OX40 (CD134), was administered to the patients.

As for this clone: Its antigen is unknown. At one end the junction does not follow the germline gene, possibly because of a read error.

This CDR3 contains 11 residues. CDR1 SQVTM and CDR2 ANQGSEA come from the germline V gene. Study-wide results and limits: Relative to CD4+, CD8+ T cells held more expanded clones on average. Normalized expansion of T-cell clones was also low for some nonresponders.

TCRdb's table, derived via immunoSEQ multiplex PCR, lists solely in-frame clones and lacks some. The sample shows about 83,000 clones, around 90% of them seen only once. The study sampled blood at baseline, cycle 4 day 1, and cycle 7 day 1. The TCR originated in an adult with an advanced solid tumor such as melanoma, head and neck, liver or kidney cancer. Sequences were derived from CD4+ or CD8+ T cells sorted from blood, sampled in a trial of the OX40 agonist ivuxolimab. The chain has TRBV29-1 and TRBJ2-1; D remains unclear. The CDR3 sequence is CSIEPYNEQFF. For the CDR3, the DNA is TGCAGCATTGAGCCCTACAATGAGCAGTTCTTC.